The 14 T cell receptor beta chains below all came from one sample that was sequenced in a study of technical replicates of blood from a handful of donors. The table came from immunoSEQ multiplex PCR; TCRdb's copy has only in-frame clones and leaves some out. The sample has 75,000 to 100,000 clones, about 95% seen once; the top ten hold approximately 0.33%. The sample was T cells isolated from PBMCs. The receptors stem from a human donor in good health.

The chain employs TRBV12-5 and TRBJ2-1; 7 bases fit TRBD2. The V gene end was trimmed by 2 bases and the J gene end by 5 bases; junction bases not matched to a gene: 6. The CDR3 is 15 residues long. Germline V CDR1 and CDR2: LGHNT, FRNRAP. CDR3 sequence (DNA): TGTGCTAGTGGTTTGCGGCTAGCGGTAAACAATGAGCAGTTCTTC. Residues: CASGLRLAVNNEQFF.

V and J are TRBV6-1 and TRBJ2-3, with 9 bases fitting TRBD2. This CDR3 is 20 amino acids long. From germline, CDR1 is MNHNS and CDR2 SASEGT. Trimming removed 4 bases from V and 6 bases from J; junction bases left unmatched: 23. As DNA, the CDR3 is TGTGCCAGCAGTGTAATTATCGGACTTATAGCGGGAGCTTTTGGGGATACGCAGTATTTT. This encodes CASSVIIGLIAGAFGDTQYF.

J is TRBJ1-4 and V is TRBV2; 7 bases are a match to TRBD1. This CDR3 has 14 amino acids. After removal of 3 bases from V and 10 bases from J, the junction contained 8 bases not matched to a gene. From germline, CDR1 is SNHLY and CDR2 FYNNEI. The CDR3 is CASSDGTVLGKLFF. The CDR3 coding sequence is TGTGCCAGCAGTGATGGGACAGTATTGGGAAAACTGTTTTTT.

The rearrangement links TRBV30 to TRBJ2-7, with TRBD1 matching 7 bases. The CDR3 loop spans 13 amino acids. Per germline, CDR1 GTSNPN and CDR2 SVGIG (reference sequence). Germline trimming cut 5 bases from V and 5 bases from J; bases unmatched to any gene: 9. CDR3 sequence reads: CAWQGTEQNEQYF. As DNA, the CDR3 is TGTGCCTGGCAAGGGACAGAACAAAACGAGCAGTACTTC.

The chain is built from TRBV19 and TRBJ2-3; 9 bases align to TRBD2. The V segment lost 5 bases and the J segment 2 bases; nucleotides outside the gene matches: 11. Germline lookup yields CDR1 LNHDA and CDR2 SQIVND (reference sequence). The CDR3 is made up of 17 amino acids. The CDR3 sequence is CASSPSGDILTTDTQYF. DNA for the CDR3: TGTGCCAGTAGTCCTAGCGGGGACATCCTGACCACAGATACGCAGTATTTT.

The CDR3, as DNA: TGTGCCAGTAGTATGGATCGAACAGGAACCACTGAAGCTTTCTTT. Translation: CASSMDRTGTTEAFF. The V call is TRBV19, the J call TRBJ1-1, with D maybe TRBD1 (5 bases). V was trimmed by 3 bases and J by 4 bases, leaving 15 bases between them. This CDR3 has 15 amino acids. Per germline, CDR1 LNHDA and CDR2 SQIVND (reference sequence).

This clone was observed once. This sequence joins TRBV5-4 and TRBJ2-1, with 9 positions matching TRBD2. The CDR3 covers 14 residues. CDR1 SGHNT and CDR2 YYREEE come from the germline V gene (reference sequence). Unmatched junction bases numbered 10, after V lost 8 bases and J lost 7 bases. This CDR3 reads CASLGHSGRNEQFF. Written as DNA, the CDR3 is TGTGCCAGTCTGGGGCATAGCGGGAGAAATGAGCAGTTCTTC.

The chain employs TRBV6-6 and TRBJ2-3; D is unresolved. The CDR3 is 14 amino acids. Trimming shortened V by 0 bases and J by 5 bases, and 9 bases separated the two germline ends. Germline V CDR1 and CDR2: MNHNY, SVGAGI (reference sequence). The CDR3 region has the DNA TGTGCCAGCAGTTACTCGAAAGTCGGAGATACGCAGTATTTT. It specifies CASSYSKVGDTQYF.

The chain joins TRBV29-1 to TRBJ1-1; possibly TRBD1 for D (5 bases). CDR1 and CDR2 from the germline V gene are SQVTM and ANQGSEA. This CDR3 contains 13 residues. Deletions cut 6 bases from V and 1 base from J, with 12 bases between. The CDR3 region is CSVGWGGNTEAFF. For the CDR3, the DNA is TGCAGCGTAGGGTGGGGGGGGAACACTGAAGCTTTCTTT.

The CDR3 protein is CASKEGFTNEKLFF. CDR3 DNA sequence: TGTGCCAGCAAGGAGGGTTTCACTAATGAAAAACTGTTTTTT. This chain uses TRBV6-5 with TRBJ1-4; the D is unclear. This CDR3 has 14 amino acids. Germline lookup yields CDR1 MNHEY and CDR2 SVGAGI. Trimming removed 7 bases at V and 2 bases at J, with 11 bases between.

V gene TRBV30 combines with J gene TRBJ2-1; a weak D match, TRBD2 (6 bases). V was shortened by 7 bases and J by 9 bases, with 22 bases between the two germline ends. Germline CDR1 GTSNPN, CDR2 SVGIG (reference sequence). The CDR3 is 14 residues long. The CDR3 region is CALDLTSLSGEQFF. Here the CDR3 DNA reads TGTGCCTTAGACCTAACTAGCTTAAGCGGTGAGCAGTTCTTC.

V and J are TRBV4-2 and TRBJ2-7; 10 nucleotides agree with TRBD2. In germline, CDR1 is LGHNA, CDR2 YNFKEQ. V dropped 3 bases and J dropped 3; count of bases not matched to a gene: 8. This CDR3 region has 16 residues. CDR3 sequence reads: CASSQLAGEVRYEQYF. The CDR3 bases are TGTGCCAGCAGCCAGCTAGCGGGAGAGGTACGCTACGAGCAGTACTTC.

The chain recombines TRBV5-1 with TRBJ2-3, with D perhaps matching TRBD2 (5 bases). The CDR3 length is 15 residues. Per the germline V gene, CDR1 is SGHRS and CDR2 is YFSETQ. The V end lost 0 bases, the J end lost 0 bases, and 8 bases lay between the germline ends. CDR3 loop: CASSLVRGSTDTQYF. Here the CDR3 DNA reads TGCGCCAGCAGCTTGGTACGGGGTAGCACAGATACGCAGTATTTT.

This sequence joins TRBV27 and TRBJ2-1, with 10 bases lining up with TRBD2. The CDR3 is 15 residues long. Germline CDR1 and CDR2: MNHEY and SMNVEV (reference sequence). V dropped 2 bases and J dropped 6; count of bases not matched to a gene: 4. CDR3 nucleotide sequence: TGTGCCAGCAGTTTACAACTAGCGGGGATCAATGAGCAGTTCTTC. As protein: CASSLQLAGINEQFF.